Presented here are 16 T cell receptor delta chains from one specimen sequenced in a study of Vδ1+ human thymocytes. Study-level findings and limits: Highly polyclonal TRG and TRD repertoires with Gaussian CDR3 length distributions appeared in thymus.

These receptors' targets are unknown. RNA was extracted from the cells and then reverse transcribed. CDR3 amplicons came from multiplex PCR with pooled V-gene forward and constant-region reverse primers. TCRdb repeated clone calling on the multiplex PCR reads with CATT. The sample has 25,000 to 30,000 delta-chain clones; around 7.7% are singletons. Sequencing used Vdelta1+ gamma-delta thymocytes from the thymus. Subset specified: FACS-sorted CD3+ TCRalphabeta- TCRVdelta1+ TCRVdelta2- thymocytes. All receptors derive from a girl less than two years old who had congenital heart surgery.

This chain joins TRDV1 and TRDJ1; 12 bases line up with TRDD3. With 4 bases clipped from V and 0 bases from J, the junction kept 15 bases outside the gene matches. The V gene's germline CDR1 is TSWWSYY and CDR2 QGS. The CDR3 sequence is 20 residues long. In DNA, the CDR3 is TGTGCTCTTGGGGTTCCGGTGCTGGGGGATACGCCCGGGGACACCGATAAACTCATCTTT. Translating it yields CALGVPVLGDTPGDTDKLIF.

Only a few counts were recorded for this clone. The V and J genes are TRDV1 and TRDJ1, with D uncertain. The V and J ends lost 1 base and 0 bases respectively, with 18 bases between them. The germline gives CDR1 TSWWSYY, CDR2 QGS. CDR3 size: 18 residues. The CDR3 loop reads CALGEPSWVRPDTDKLIF. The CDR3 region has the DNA TGTGCTCTTGGGGAACCATCTTGGGTCCGCCCTGACACCGATAAACTCATCTTT.

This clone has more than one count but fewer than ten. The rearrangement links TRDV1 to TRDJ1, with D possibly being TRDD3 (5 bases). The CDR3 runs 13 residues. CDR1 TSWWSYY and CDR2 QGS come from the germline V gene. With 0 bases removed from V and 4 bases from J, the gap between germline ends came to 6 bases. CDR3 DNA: TGTGCTCTTGGGGAACTATGGGGCGATAAACTCATCTTT. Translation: CALGELWGDKLIF.

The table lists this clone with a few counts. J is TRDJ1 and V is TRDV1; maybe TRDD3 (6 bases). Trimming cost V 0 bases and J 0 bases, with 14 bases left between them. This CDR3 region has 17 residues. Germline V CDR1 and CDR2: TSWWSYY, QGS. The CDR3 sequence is CALGELRGGDYTDKLIF. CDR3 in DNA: TGTGCTCTTGGGGAACTACGAGGGGGAGATTACACCGATAAACTCATCTTT.

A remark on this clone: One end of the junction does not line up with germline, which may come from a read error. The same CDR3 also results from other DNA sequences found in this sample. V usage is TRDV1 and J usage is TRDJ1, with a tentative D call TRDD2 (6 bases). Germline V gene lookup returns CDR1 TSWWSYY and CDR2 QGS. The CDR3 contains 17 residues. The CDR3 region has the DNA TGTGCTCTTGGGGAACTTTGTCCTACTCTTTACACAGATAAACTCATCTTT. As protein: CALGELCPTLYTDKLIF.

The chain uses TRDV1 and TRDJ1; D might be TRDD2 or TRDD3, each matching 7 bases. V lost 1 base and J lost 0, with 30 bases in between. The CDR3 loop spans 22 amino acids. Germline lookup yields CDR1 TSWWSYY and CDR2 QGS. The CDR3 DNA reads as TGTGCTCTTGGGGAACCCGATGATTCCTACCCCGACTGGGGACCCGACACCGATAAACTCATCTTT. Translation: CALGEPDDSYPDWGPDTDKLIF.

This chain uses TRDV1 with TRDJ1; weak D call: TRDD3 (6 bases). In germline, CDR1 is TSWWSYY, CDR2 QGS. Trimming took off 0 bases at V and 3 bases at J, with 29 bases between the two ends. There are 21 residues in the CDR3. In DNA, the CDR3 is TGTGCTCTTGGGGAACTCCACAGCTCCTTCGCCCCGATGGGGATCCCCGATAAACTCATCTTT. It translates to CALGELHSSFAPMGIPDKLIF.

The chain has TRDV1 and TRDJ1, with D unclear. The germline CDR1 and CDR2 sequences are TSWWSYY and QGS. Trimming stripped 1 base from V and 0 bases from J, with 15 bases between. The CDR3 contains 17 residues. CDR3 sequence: CALGEQWVLHHTDKLIF. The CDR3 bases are TGTGCTCTTGGGGAACAGTGGGTGCTTCACCACACCGATAAACTCATCTTT.

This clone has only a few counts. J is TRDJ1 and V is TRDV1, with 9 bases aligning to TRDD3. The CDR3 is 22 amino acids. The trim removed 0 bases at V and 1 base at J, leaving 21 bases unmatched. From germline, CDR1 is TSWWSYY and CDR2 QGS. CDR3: CALGELAAPFIWGYAGTDKLIF. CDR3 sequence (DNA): TGTGCTCTTGGGGAACTAGCGGCGCCTTTCATTTGGGGATACGCAGGCACCGATAAACTCATCTTT.

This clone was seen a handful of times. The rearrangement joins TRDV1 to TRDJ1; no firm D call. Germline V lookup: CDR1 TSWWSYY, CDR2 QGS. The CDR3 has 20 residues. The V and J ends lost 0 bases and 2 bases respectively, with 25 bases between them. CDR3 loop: CALGELPPTSPYPITDKLIF. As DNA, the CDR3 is TGTGCTCTTGGGGAACTTCCGCCGACCTCGCCCTATCCAATTACCGATAAACTCATCTTT.

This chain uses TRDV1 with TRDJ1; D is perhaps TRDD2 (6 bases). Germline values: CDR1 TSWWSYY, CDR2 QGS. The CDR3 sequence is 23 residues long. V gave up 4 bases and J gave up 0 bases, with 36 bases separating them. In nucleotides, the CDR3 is TGTGCTCTTGGGGCCTTCTATCCTACTCGCGGGGGTGGACGAAGGAAGTACACCGATAAACTCATCTTT. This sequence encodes CALGAFYPTRGGGRRKYTDKLIF.

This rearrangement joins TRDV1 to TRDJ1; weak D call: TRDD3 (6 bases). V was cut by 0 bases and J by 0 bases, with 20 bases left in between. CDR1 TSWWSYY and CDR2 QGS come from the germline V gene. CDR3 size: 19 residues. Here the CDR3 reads CALGELLSLGFRHTDKLIF. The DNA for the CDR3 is TGTGCTCTTGGGGAACTACTCAGTCTGGGGTTTAGACACACCGATAAACTCATCTTT.

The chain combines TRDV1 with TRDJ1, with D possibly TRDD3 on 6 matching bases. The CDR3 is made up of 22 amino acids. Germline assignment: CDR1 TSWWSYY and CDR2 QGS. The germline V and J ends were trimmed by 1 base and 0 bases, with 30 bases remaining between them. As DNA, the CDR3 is TGTGCTCTTGGGGAACCCCTTGGAGCGGCCAGGGTGGGGGGCCCGTACACCGATAAACTCATCTTT. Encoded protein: CALGEPLGAARVGGPYTDKLIF.

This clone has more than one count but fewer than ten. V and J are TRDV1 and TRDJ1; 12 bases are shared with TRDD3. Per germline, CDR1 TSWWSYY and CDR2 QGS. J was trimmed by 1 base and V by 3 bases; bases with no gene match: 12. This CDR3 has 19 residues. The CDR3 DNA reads TGTGCTCTTGGGGATACACCTACTGGGGGATACTTTGGCACCGATAAACTCATCTTT. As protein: CALGDTPTGGYFGTDKLIF.

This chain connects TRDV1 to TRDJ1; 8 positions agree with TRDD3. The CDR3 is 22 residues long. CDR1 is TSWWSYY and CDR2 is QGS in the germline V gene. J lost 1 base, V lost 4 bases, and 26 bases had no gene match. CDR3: CALGGPRFRNNVSGGLTDKLIF. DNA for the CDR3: TGTGCTCTTGGGGGCCCCAGGTTCCGCAATAATGTGTCTGGGGGACTCACCGATAAACTCATCTTT.

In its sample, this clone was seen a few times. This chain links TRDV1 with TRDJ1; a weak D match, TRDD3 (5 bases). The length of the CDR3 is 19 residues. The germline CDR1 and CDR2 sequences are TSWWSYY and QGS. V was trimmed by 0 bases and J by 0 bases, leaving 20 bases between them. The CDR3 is CALGELIPPGCRNTDKLIF. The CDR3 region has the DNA TGTGCTCTTGGGGAACTAATCCCTCCTGGGTGCAGGAACACCGATAAACTCATCTTT.